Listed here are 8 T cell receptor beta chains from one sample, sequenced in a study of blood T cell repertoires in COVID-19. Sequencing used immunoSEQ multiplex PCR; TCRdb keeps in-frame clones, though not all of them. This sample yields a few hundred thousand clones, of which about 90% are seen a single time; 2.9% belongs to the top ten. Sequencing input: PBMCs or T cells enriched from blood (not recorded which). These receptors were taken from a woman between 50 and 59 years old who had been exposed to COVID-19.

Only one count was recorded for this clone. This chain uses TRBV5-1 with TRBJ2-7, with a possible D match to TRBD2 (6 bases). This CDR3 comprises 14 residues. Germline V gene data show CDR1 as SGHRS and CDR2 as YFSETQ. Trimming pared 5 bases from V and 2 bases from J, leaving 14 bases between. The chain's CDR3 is CASRSGGSTYEQYF. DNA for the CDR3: TGCGCCAGCAGATCTGGGGGGTCGACCTACGAGCAGTACTTC.

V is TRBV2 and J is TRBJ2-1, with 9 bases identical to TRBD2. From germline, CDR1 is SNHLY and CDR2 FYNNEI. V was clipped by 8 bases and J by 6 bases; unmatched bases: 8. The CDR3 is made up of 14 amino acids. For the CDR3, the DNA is TGTGCCAGCGGGCTTGGGCGGGAGGGCAATGAGCAGTTCTTC. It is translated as CASGLGREGNEQFF.

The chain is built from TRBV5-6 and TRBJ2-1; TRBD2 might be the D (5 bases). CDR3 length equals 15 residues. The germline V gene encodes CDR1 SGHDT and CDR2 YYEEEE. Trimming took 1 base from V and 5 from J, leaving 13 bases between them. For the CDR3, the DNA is TGTGCCAGCAGCTTGATCGGACTGAACAACAATGAGCAGTTCTTC. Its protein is CASSLIGLNNNEQFF. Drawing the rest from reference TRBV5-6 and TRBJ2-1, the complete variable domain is DAGVTQSPTHLIKTRGQQVTLRCSPKSGHDTVSWYQQALGQGPQFIFQYYEEEERQRGNFPDRFSGHQFPNYSSELNVNALLLGDSALYLCASSLIGLNNNEQFFGPGTRLTVL.

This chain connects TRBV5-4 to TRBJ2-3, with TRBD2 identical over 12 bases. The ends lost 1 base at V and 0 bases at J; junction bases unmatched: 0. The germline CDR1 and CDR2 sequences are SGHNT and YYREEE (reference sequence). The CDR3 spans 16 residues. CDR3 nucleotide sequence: TGTGCCAGCAGCTTGCTAGCGGGGGGGAGCACAGATACGCAGTATTTT. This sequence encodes CASSLLAGGSTDTQYF.

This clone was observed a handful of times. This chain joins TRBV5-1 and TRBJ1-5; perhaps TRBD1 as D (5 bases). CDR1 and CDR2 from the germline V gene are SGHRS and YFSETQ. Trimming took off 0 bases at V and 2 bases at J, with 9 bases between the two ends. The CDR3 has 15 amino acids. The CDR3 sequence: CASSLEGQRNQPQHF. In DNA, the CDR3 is TGCGCCAGCAGCTTGGAGGGGCAACGCAATCAGCCCCAGCATTTT.

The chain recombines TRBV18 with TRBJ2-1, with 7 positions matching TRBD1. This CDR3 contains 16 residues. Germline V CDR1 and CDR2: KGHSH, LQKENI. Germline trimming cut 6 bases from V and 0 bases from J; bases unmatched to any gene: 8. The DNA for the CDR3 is TGTGCCAGCTCCAAAGACAGGGTTACCTCCTACAATGAGCAGTTCTTC. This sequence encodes CASSKDRVTSYNEQFF.

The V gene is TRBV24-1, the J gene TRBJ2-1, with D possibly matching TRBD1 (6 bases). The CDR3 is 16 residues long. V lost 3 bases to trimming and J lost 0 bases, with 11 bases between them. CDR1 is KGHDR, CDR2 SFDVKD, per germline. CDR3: CATSDTTGSSYNEQFF. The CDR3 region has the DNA TGTGCCACCAGTGATACTACAGGGTCCTCCTACAATGAGCAGTTCTTC.

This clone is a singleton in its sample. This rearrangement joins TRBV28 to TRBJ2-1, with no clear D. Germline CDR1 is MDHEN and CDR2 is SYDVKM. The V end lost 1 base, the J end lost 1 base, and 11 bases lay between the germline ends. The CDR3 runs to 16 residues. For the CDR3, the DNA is TGTGCCAGCAGTTTATTTGAACTGAAATCCTACAATGAGCAGTTCTTC. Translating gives CASSLFELKSYNEQFF.